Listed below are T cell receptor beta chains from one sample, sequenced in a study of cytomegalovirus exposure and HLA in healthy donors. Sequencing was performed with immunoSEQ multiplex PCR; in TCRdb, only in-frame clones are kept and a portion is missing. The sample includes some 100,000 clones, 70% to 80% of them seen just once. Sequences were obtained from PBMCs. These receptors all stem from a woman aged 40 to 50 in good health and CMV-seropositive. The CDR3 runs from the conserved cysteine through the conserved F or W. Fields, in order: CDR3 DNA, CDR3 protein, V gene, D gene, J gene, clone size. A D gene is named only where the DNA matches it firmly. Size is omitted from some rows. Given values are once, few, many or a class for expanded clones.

TGTGCCAGCTCACCACCCGACAGGCGGCAGACCCAGTACTTC CASSPPDRRQTQYF TRBV18 NA TRBJ2-5 once
TGCGCCAGCAGCTTGGGGACAGGGGCTAACACAGATACGCAGTATTTT CASSLGTGANTDTQYF TRBV5-1 TRBD1 TRBJ2-3 NA
TGTGCCAGCAGTGCCCCGGGACAGGGATTGAACACTGAAGCTTTCTTT CASSAPGQGLNTEAFF TRBV6-1 TRBD1 TRBJ1-1 few
TGTGCCAGCACGGGACAGTCAGCTGGGGCCAACGTCCTGACTTTC CASTGQSAGANVLTF TRBV6-1 TRBD1 TRBJ2-6 few
TGTGCCACCAGCAGAGGGCAGGGGGAGACCCAGTACTTC CATSRGQGETQYF TRBV15 NA TRBJ2-5 NA
TGTGCCATCCGGGATAATGAAAAACTGTTTTTT CAIRDNEKLFF TRBV10-3 NA TRBJ1-4 NA
TGTGCCAGCAGCGTCCCAGGGGAAGCCTACGAGCAGTACTTC CASSVPGEAYEQYF TRBV5-6 NA TRBJ2-7 NA
TGTGCCTGGAGTCACGGACAGGGACGCTATGGCTACACCTTC CAWSHGQGRYGYTF TRBV30 TRBD1 TRBJ1-2 NA
TGTGCCAGTAAAGGGGAGGCTGGGGCCAACGTCCTGACTTTC CASKGEAGANVLTF TRBV19 NA TRBJ2-6 NA
TGTGCCAGTAGTATTGGGTGGCAGGGAGGTCAGCCCCAGCATTTT CASSIGWQGGQPQHF TRBV19 NA TRBJ1-5 NA
TGTGCCTGGAGTGTAGCCACCTCCCACTATCGTGGCTACACCTTC CAWSVATSHYRGYTF TRBV30 NA TRBJ1-2 NA
TGTGCCAGCTCCCCTTTCAGGGGTCAGCCCCAGCATTTT CASSPFRGQPQHF TRBV27 NA TRBJ1-5 NA
TGTGCCAGCTACAATACGGGGGGCGGGGACACCGGGGAGCTGTTTTTT CASYNTGGGDTGELFF TRBV11-1 NA TRBJ2-2 NA
TGTGCCAGCAGCTCAGGGTGGACAGGGGAAGAGACCCAGTACTTC CASSSGWTGEETQYF TRBV7-9 TRBD1 TRBJ2-5 NA
TGCGCCAGCAGCCCAAGGGGACAGGCCATTCTAGAGCAGTACTTC CASSPRGQAILEQYF TRBV5-1 TRBD1 TRBJ2-7 NA
TGCGCCAGCAGCGTGATCAGGGGATTCTATGGCTACACCTTC CASSVIRGFYGYTF TRBV5-1 NA TRBJ1-2 NA